The 28 T cell receptor beta chains below were found in one sample sequenced in a study of blood T cells in healthy people across ages. PCR was performed a second time for about 7 to 11 cycles using a sample-barcoded 5' primer and a J-beta primer mix. From the 5' RACE reads, TCRdb called clonotypes with MiXCR, one entry per CDR3 protein. The top ten hold 13% of the sample, which has approximately 880,000 distinct CDR3 sequences, roughly 50% seen once. The sequenced sample was blood. The receptors originated from a young man in good health.

In this sample, this clonotype turned up a few times. The chain carries TRBV20-1 and TRBJ2-1; 12 nucleotides line up with TRBD2. The CDR3 runs to 14 residues. Looked up from germline, CDR1 is DFQATT and CDR2 is SNEGSKA (reference sequence). The ends lost 5 bases at V and 9 bases at J; junction bases unmatched: 8. The CDR3 bases are TGCAGTGCTGGCTCTAGCGGGGGGGCCGTTGAGCAGTTCTTC. Its translation is CSAGSSGGAVEQFF.

The rearrangement uses TRBV25-1 and TRBJ1-5; the D is unclear. The CDR3 length is 15 residues. Germline values: CDR1 MGHDK, CDR2 SYGVNS. Between the trimmed V and J ends, which lost 2 bases and 2 bases, there was a span of 10 bases. The CDR3 nucleotides read TGTGCCAGCAGTGAAGAAGGTAGTGGCAATCAGCCCCAGCATTTT. This translates into CASSEEGSGNQPQHF. Supplemented by reference TRBV25-1 and TRBJ1-5, the full variable domain reads EADIYQTPRYLVIGTGKKITLECSQTMGHDKMYWYQQDPGMELHLIHYSYGVNSTEKGDLSSESTVSRIRTEHFPLTLESARPSHTSQYLCASSEEGSGNQPQHFGDGTRLSIL.

The V call is TRBV2, the J call TRBJ1-5; TRBD1 might be the D (5 bases). Germline CDR1 is SNHLY and CDR2 is FYNNEI. The CDR3 extends over 20 amino acids. Trimming took 4 bases from V and 2 from J, leaving 27 bases between them. CDR3 nucleotide sequence: TGTGCCAGCAGTGGGGTGTCGAGCGAAGGGGCCCGGATCGGCAATCAGCCCCAGCATTTT. Translation: CASSGVSSEGARIGNQPQHF.

This clonotype has a handful of counts. This chain links TRBV6-5 with TRBJ2-1; 9 bases map to TRBD2. Germline V gene lookup returns CDR1 MNHEY and CDR2 SVGAGI. Losses at the gene ends were 2 bases for V and 5 bases for J; bases not matched to a gene: 1. The CDR3 covers 14 residues. This CDR3 is CASSYRLADNEQFF. As DNA, the CDR3 is TGTGCCAGCAGTTACCGACTAGCGGACAATGAGCAGTTCTTC.

This clonotype occurred a few times. The chain uses TRBV10-3 and TRBJ2-7; D could derive from TRBD1 or TRBD2 (6 bases each). The CDR3 has 14 residues. The ends were cut back, 2 bases at V and 5 bases at J, with 13 bases in the middle. The germline CDR1 and CDR2 sequences are ENHRY and SYGVKD. CDR3 DNA sequence: TGTGCCATCAGTGAGAGGGGGGCGCTCCACGAGCAGTACTTC. This codes for CAISERGALHEQYF.

The rearrangement uses TRBV12-3 or TRBV12-4 and TRBJ1-1; tentative D call: TRBD1 (5 bases). CDR3 length equals 14 residues. The germline V and J ends were trimmed by 3 bases and 5 bases, with 13 bases remaining between them. In DNA form, the CDR3 reads TGTGCCAGCAGTTTTGGCGGGGGTGGGACTGAAGCTTTCTTT. Protein: CASSFGGGGTEAFF.

This clonotype was recorded a few times. The rearrangement uses TRBV12-3 or TRBV12-4 and TRBJ2-1; 9 bases line up with TRBD2. This CDR3 has 16 amino acids. Trimming took 4 bases from V and 7 from J; bases not matched to a gene: 11. The CDR3 protein is CASSSGLAGGINEQFF. The CDR3, as DNA: TGTGCCAGCAGTTCGGGACTAGCTGGCGGGATAAATGAGCAGTTCTTC.

On this clonotype itself: Sequence at one end of the junction differs from germline and may be a read error. The V gene is TRBV2, the J gene TRBJ1-4; 9 bases are a match to TRBD1. The CDR3 is 17 amino acids. CDR1 and CDR2 (germline): SNHLY, FYNNEI. Here the CDR3 reads CASSAGTGHSPNEKLFF. The CDR3 bases are TGTGCCAGCAGTGCCGGGACAGGGCATTCTCCTAATGAAAAGCTGTTTTTT.

This clonotype was seen more than once but under ten times. The chain uses TRBV6-5 and TRBJ2-3; D is perhaps TRBD2 (5 bases). The CDR3 runs to 14 residues. Germline loops: CDR1 MNHEY, CDR2 SVGAGI. V was trimmed by 2 bases and J by 0 bases, leaving 6 bases between them. The CDR3 region has the DNA TGTGCCAGCAGTTACCGGGGTAGCACAGATACGCAGTATTTT. Translation gives CASSYRGSTDTQYF.

V is TRBV6-2 or TRBV6-3 and J is TRBJ2-2, with D perhaps TRBD1 (5 bases). CDR3 length: 13 amino acids. Per the germline V gene, CDR1 is MNHEY and CDR2 is SVGEGT. V was pared by 5 bases and J by 6 bases, with 10 bases between. In nucleotides, the CDR3 is TGTGCCAGCAGTGACAGTCCGGCCGGGGAGCTGTTTTTT. This codes for CASSDSPAGELFF.

The chain employs TRBV4-2 and TRBJ2-5, with 12 bases lining up with TRBD2. Germline V lookup: CDR1 LGHNA, CDR2 YNFKEQ. This CDR3 spans 18 amino acids. Losses at the gene ends were 0 bases for V and 2 bases for J; bases not matched to a gene: 7. For the CDR3, the DNA is TGTGCCAGCAGCCAAGATTCTAGCGGGGGGGTAAAACAAGAGACCCAGTACTTC. It translates to CASSQDSSGGVKQETQYF.

The chain links TRBV5-1 to TRBJ2-7; no definite D call. CDR1 and CDR2 (germline): SGHRS, YFSETQ. The CDR3 covers 19 residues. V was pared by 0 bases and J by 2 bases, with 24 bases between. The CDR3 is CASSLGVPDERKATYEQYF. In nucleotides, the CDR3 is TGCGCCAGCAGCTTGGGCGTCCCGGATGAGAGAAAGGCTACCTACGAGCAGTACTTC.

In its sample, this clonotype was seen many times. The chain uses TRBV4-2 and TRBJ2-3, with 7 bases matching TRBD2. This CDR3 has 16 amino acids. V lost 4 bases, J lost 4 bases, and 11 bases stayed unmatched. Germline CDR1 and CDR2: LGHNA and YNFKEQ. CDR3 sequence reads: CASSPTGGVGSDTQYF. Written as DNA, the CDR3 is TGTGCCAGCAGCCCCACTGGGGGGGTAGGGTCAGATACGCAGTATTTT.

This clonotype was counted between two and nine times. This sequence joins TRBV5-1 and TRBJ1-6; no clear D gene. Trimming took 0 bases from V and 6 from J, leaving 10 bases between them. CDR3 length equals 15 residues. Germline lookup yields CDR1 SGHRS and CDR2 YFSETQ. The CDR3 region has the DNA TGCGCCAGCAGCTTGGTCGCGGCCTTTAATTCACCCCTCCACTTT. It is translated as CASSLVAAFNSPLHF.

This clonotype was observed once. The chain links TRBV4-3 to TRBJ1-2; D is uncertain. The germline V gene has CDR1 LGHNA and CDR2 YSLEER. The CDR3 runs 15 residues. Trimming cost V 0 bases and J 2 bases, with 10 bases left between them. CDR3 bases: TGCGCCAGCAGCCAAGATGGGGTAGCGAACTATGGCTACACCTTC. This encodes CASSQDGVANYGYTF.

V usage is TRBV27 and J usage is TRBJ2-1, with D tentatively TRBD1 (5 bases). The germline gives CDR1 MNHEY, CDR2 SMNVEV (reference sequence). The V and J ends lost 6 bases and 7 bases respectively, with 16 bases between them. This CDR3 has 14 amino acids. The CDR3 protein is CASRMGPGLNEQFF. In DNA form, the CDR3 reads TGTGCCAGCAGGATGGGGCCAGGGTTAAATGAGCAGTTCTTC.

CDR3 loop: CASSLFAGETYEQYF. DNA for the CDR3: TGTGCCAGCAGCCTATTCGCGGGGGAAACCTACGAGCAGTACTTC. V and J are TRBV7-3 and TRBJ2-7, with 7 bases aligning to TRBD2. J lost 2 bases, V lost 5 bases, and 9 bases had no gene match. Germline V gives CDR1 SGHTA, CDR2 FQGTGA. The CDR3 is 15 amino acids.

This clonotype appeared a few times. The V call is TRBV10-3, the J call TRBJ2-1; D possibly uses TRBD1 or TRBD2 (5 bases each). The V and J ends lost 10 bases and 1 base respectively, with 11 bases between them. The germline gives CDR1 ENHRY, CDR2 SYGVKD. This CDR3 spans 13 amino acids. The CDR3 DNA reads TGTGCCACCGGGGCTGAGTCCTACAATGAGCAGTTCTTC. Amino acid sequence: CATGAESYNEQFF.

The genes are TRBV2 and TRBJ2-5; maybe TRBD2 (5 bases). With 8 bases removed from V and 5 bases from J, the gap between germline ends came to 12 bases. The CDR3 loop spans 12 amino acids. In germline, CDR1 is SNHLY, CDR2 FYNNEI. Here the CDR3 reads CASRTAGETQYF. In DNA, the CDR3 is TGTGCCAGCCGGACTGCCGGGGAGACCCAGTACTTC.

CDR3 sequence (DNA): TGTGCCATGACAGGGACCGGGCAGCGGGGGACCAATGAGCAGTTCTTC. This translates into CAMTGTGQRGTNEQFF. The gene calls are TRBV2 and TRBJ2-1, with D perhaps matching TRBD2 (8 bases). The CDR3 is 16 residues long. The V gene lost 10 bases and the J gene lost 6 bases, with 25 bases spanning the gap. Germline loops: CDR1 SNHLY, CDR2 FYNNEI.

CDR3 DNA: TGTGCCAGCAGTTACGGACCCAAAGCGTGGTATGAGCAGTACTTC. This sequence encodes CASSYGPKAWYEQYF. This rearrangement joins TRBV6-2 or TRBV6-3 to TRBJ2-5; unclear D gene. V lost 2 bases and J 11 bases, leaving 21 bases between the germline ends. The CDR3 has 15 amino acids. Looked up from germline, CDR1 is MNHEY and CDR2 is SVGEGT.

The V call is TRBV7-2, the J call TRBJ2-5, with D possibly matching TRBD1 (6 bases). The CDR3 totals 15 residues. CDR1 and CDR2 from the germline V gene are SGHTA and FQGNSA. V gave up 5 bases and J gave up 4 bases, with 17 bases separating them. DNA of the CDR3: TGTGCCAGCAGCACCGACCGCACAGGGAGAGAGACCCAGTACTTC. It is translated as CASSTDRTGRETQYF. Full variable domain (missing parts from reference TRBV7-2 and TRBJ2-5): GAGVSQSPSNKVTEKGKDVELRCDPISGHTALYWYRQSLGQGLEFLIYFQGNSAPDKSGLPSDRFSAERTGGSVSTLTIQRTQQEDSAVYLCASSTDRTGRETQYFGPGTRLLVL.

The chain recombines TRBV19 with TRBJ1-2; D perhaps matches TRBD1 (5 bases). The CDR3 has 15 residues. Per the germline V gene, CDR1 is LNHDA and CDR2 is SQIVND (reference sequence). V was trimmed by 3 bases and J by 6 bases, leaving 17 bases between them. CDR3 nucleotide sequence: TGTGCCAGTAGTATTCATCTAACCGGGGGTGATGGCTACACCTTC. This sequence encodes CASSIHLTGGDGYTF.

V and J are TRBV27 and TRBJ1-6; 7 positions agree with TRBD1. Looked up from germline, CDR1 is MNHEY and CDR2 is SMNVEV (reference sequence). V was clipped by 3 bases and J by 7 bases; unmatched bases: 3. The length of the CDR3 is 14 residues. The CDR3 loop reads CASSFVGGNSPLHF. As DNA, the CDR3 is TGTGCCAGCAGTTTTGTAGGGGGCAATTCACCCCTCCACTTT.

The V and J genes are TRBV20-1 and TRBJ1-5; 7 nucleotides align to TRBD1. CDR3 size: 15 residues. Germline-derived CDR1 and CDR2 are DFQATT and SNEGSKA (reference sequence). Trimming at V came to 3 bases and at J to 5 bases, leaving 10 bases not matched to a gene. CDR3 amino acids: CSASDLGTAYQPQHF. The CDR3 region has the DNA TGCAGTGCTAGCGACCTGGGGACAGCTTATCAGCCCCAGCATTTT.

This clonotype has just a few counts. This chain uses TRBV11-2 with TRBJ2-3, with D possibly being TRBD1 (5 bases). The CDR3 spans 19 residues. Germline V gene lookup returns CDR1 SGHAT and CDR2 FQNNGV. V was pared by 4 bases and J by 4 bases, with 27 bases between. The CDR3 protein is CASSSISGPDRSRADTQYF. The CDR3, as DNA: TGTGCCAGCAGCTCAATATCTGGGCCCGACAGAAGTCGTGCAGATACGCAGTATTTT. The full variable domain, in which reference TRBV11-2 and TRBJ2-3 provide the parts outside the CDR3, is EAGVAQSPRYKIIEKRQSVAFWCNPISGHATLYWYQQILGQGPKLLIQFQNNGVVDDSQLPKDRFSAERLKGVDSTLKIQPAKLEDSAVYLCASSSISGPDRSRADTQYFGPGTRLTVL.

This clonotype was detected only a few times. The gene calls are TRBV7-2 and TRBJ2-7; weak D call: TRBD1 (6 bases). This CDR3 spans 15 amino acids. CDR1 and CDR2 (germline): SGHTA, FQGNSA. The germline V and J ends were trimmed by 2 bases and 0 bases, with 11 bases remaining between them. The CDR3 loop reads CASSLYGTSSYEQYF. CDR3 coding DNA: TGTGCCAGCAGCTTATACGGGACATCCTCCTACGAGCAGTACTTC.

This clonotype came up a few times. Here the CDR3 DNA reads TGCAGCGTTGGAAGTGGACTAGATGTTGAGCAGTTCTTC. Its protein is CSVGSGLDVEQFF. The chain uses TRBV29-1 and TRBJ2-1; 7 nucleotides align to TRBD2. This CDR3 comprises 13 residues. Germline V gives CDR1 SQVTM, CDR2 ANQGSEA. The ends lost 4 bases at V and 9 bases at J; junction bases unmatched: 9.